This TCR beta chain was retrieved from a study of blood T cell repertoires in COVID-19. Study overall: Whether acute or convalescent, the COVID-19 samples came from the United States, Italy and Spain. Sources were T cells, B-cell-depleted T cells, or PBMCs; the material itself was cDNA or gDNA.

As handled by the study authors: Nucleated cell counts were estimated from reference gene primer amplification. The assay was immunoSEQ multiplex PCR, and TCRdb's table has in-frame clones only and misses some. The V and J calls and clone size were taken over from that table, and D and trimming were inferred from the DNA. The sample contains some 150,000 clones, 85% to 90% of which appear only once. This receptor was obtained from a man in his sixties with active or convalescent COVID-19. Material for sequencing was peripheral blood.

This CDR3 reads CASSPQGMDHGYTF. The CDR3 DNA is TGTGCCAGCAGCCCACAGGGGATGGACCATGGCTACACCTTC. The chain carries TRBV7-9 and TRBJ1-2; 7 nucleotides agree with TRBD1. Germline V gene sequence: CDR1 SEHNR, CDR2 FQNEAQ (reference sequence). The V segment lost 5 bases and the J segment 6 bases; nucleotides outside the gene matches: 9. The CDR3 sequence is 14 residues long.